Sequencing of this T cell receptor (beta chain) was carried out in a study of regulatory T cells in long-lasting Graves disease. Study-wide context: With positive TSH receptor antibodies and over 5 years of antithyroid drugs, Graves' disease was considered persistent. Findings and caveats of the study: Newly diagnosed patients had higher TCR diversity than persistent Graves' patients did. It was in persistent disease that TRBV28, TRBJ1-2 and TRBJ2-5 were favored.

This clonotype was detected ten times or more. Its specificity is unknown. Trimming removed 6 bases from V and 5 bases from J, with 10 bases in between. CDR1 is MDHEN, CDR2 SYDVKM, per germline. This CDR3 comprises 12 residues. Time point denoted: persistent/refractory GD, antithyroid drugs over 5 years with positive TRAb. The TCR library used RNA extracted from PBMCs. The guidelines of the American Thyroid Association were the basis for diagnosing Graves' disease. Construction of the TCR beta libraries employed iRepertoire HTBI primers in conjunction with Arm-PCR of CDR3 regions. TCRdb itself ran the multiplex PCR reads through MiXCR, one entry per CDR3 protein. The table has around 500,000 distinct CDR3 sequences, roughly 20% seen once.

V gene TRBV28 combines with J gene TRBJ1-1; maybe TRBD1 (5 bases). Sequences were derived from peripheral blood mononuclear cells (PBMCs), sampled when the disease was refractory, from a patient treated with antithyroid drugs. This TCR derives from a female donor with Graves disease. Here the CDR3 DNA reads TGTGCCAGCAGGCGGGGGTGGACTGAAGCTTTCTTT. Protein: CASRRGWTEAFF. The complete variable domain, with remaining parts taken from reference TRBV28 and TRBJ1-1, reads DVKVTQSSRYLVKRTGEKVFLECVQDMDHENMFWYRQDPGLGLRLIYFSYDVKMKEKGDIPEGYSVSREKKERFSLILESASTNQTSMYLCASRRGWTEAFFGQGTRLTVV.